The present T cell receptor beta chain was sequenced within a study of T cells in Graves' hyperthyroidism and ophthalmopathy. Across 18 months, stable Graves' hyperthyroidism was marked by no progression to ophthalmopathy. Ten or more counts support this clonotype. From germline, CDR1 is SEHNR and CDR2 FQNEAQ (reference sequence). The CDR3 is made up of 12 amino acids. The germline V and J ends were trimmed by 4 bases and 10 bases, with 11 bases remaining between them. TCR beta CDR3 region amplification was performed from RNA transcripts. The HTBI set primed first-round TCR CDR3 RT-PCR. One entry per CDR3 protein results from TCRdb running MiXCR on the multiplex PCR reads. The sample lists 610,000 or so distinct CDR3 sequences; under 60% were seen once.

The chain employs TRBV7-9 and TRBJ1-5, with D unclear. The source is a young woman with Graves' hyperthyroidism. Source material: peripheral blood or thyroid tissue (not recorded which). CDR3 in amino acids: CASSSGEDPQHF. The CDR3 nucleotides read TGTGCCAGCAGCTCTGGGGAGGATCCCCAGCATTTT.